The next 24 T cell receptor beta chains were all read from a single sample in a study of cytomegalovirus exposure and HLA in healthy donors. It was with 60 Vbeta and 13 Jbeta primers that the PCR ran. Method: immunoSEQ multiplex PCR; TCRdb's copy keeps in-frame clones and lacks some. Of some 180,000 clones listed, nearly 80% are singletons. Sequencing input: PBMCs. These receptors came from a female donor in good health and CMV-seronegative.

This chain joins TRBV19 and TRBJ2-1, with 8 bases identical to TRBD2. This CDR3 region has 16 residues. The germline CDR1 and CDR2 sequences are LNHDA and SQIVND (reference sequence). Germline trimming cut 5 bases from V and 1 base from J; bases unmatched to any gene: 7. The CDR3 sequence: CASSPTGGLSYNEQFF. CDR3 in DNA: TGTGCCAGTAGTCCAACGGGAGGGCTATCCTACAATGAGCAGTTCTTC.

The J gene is TRBJ1-2, the V gene TRBV10-3; D gene ambiguous. Germline lookup yields CDR1 ENHRY and CDR2 SYGVKD. The CDR3 spans 15 residues. Trimming pared 0 bases from V and 4 bases from J, leaving 12 bases between. CDR3 nucleotide sequence: TGTGCCATCAGTGAGTCGGCGGTTGGTACCTATGGCTACACCTTC. Residues: CAISESAVGTYGYTF.

The chain has TRBV27 and TRBJ1-5; D is possibly TRBD1 (6 bases). Germline CDR1 MNHEY, CDR2 SMNVEV (reference sequence). Trimming shortened V by 0 bases and J by 7 bases, and 22 bases separated the two germline ends. CDR3 size: 18 residues. The CDR3 reads CASSLSDPRTGSRQPQHF. DNA for the CDR3: TGTGCCAGCAGTTTATCGGATCCTCGAACAGGGTCAAGGCAGCCCCAGCATTTT.

V and J are TRBV5-4 and TRBJ1-2; tentative D call: TRBD1 (6 bases). Deletions cut 0 bases from V and 7 bases from J, with 13 bases between. CDR1 and CDR2 from the germline V gene are SGHNT and YYREEE (reference sequence). The CDR3 totals 14 residues. The CDR3 loop reads CASSLEGVSGGYTF. The CDR3 nucleotides are TGTGCCAGCAGCTTGGAGGGGGTTTCGGGTGGCTACACCTTC.

This clone occurred a few times. Its ends do not fully match the called genes, so a read error is possible. The gene calls are TRBV7-9 and TRBJ1-1, with a weak D call TRBD1 (5 bases). This CDR3 is 13 amino acids long. The germline CDR1 and CDR2 sequences are SEHNR and FQNEAQ (reference sequence). CDR3 nucleotide sequence: TGTTCCAGCAGCTTCGACAGGAACACTGAAGCTTTCTTT. This translates into CSSSFDRNTEAFF.

This rearrangement joins TRBV6-1 to TRBJ1-2; unclear D gene. CDR1 and CDR2 from the germline V gene are MNHNS and SASEGT. The CDR3 covers 16 residues. Trimming took off 3 bases at V and 4 bases at J, with 18 bases between the two ends. This CDR3 reads CASSDLRQTLGYGYTF. Written as DNA, the CDR3 is TGTGCCAGCAGTGACTTACGGCAGACACTGGGCTATGGCTACACCTTC.

This clone turned up a few times. J is TRBJ2-1 and V is TRBV29-1; TRBD1 is a possible D gene (6 bases). The CDR3 is made up of 13 amino acids. Trimming removed 6 bases at V and 7 bases at J, with 16 bases between. CDR1 and CDR2 (germline): SQVTM, ANQGSEA. CDR3 nucleotides: TGCAGCGTGTGGGGAGAGGGGGTGAATGAGCAGTTCTTC. Translating gives CSVWGEGVNEQFF.

This chain joins TRBV7-2 and TRBJ2-1, with D perhaps TRBD2 (5 bases). The V and J ends lost 1 base and 3 bases respectively, with 10 bases between them. The CDR3 runs to 15 residues. Germline-derived CDR1 and CDR2 are SGHTA and FQGNSA. The CDR3 DNA follows: TGTGCCAGCAGCTTAGGGACGGGGAACTACAATGAGCAGTTCTTC. Translation gives CASSLGTGNYNEQFF.

A single count supports this clone. V and J are TRBV6-6 and TRBJ2-3; D gene uncertain. Germline lookup yields CDR1 MNHNY and CDR2 SVGAGI (reference sequence). The CDR3 loop spans 13 amino acids. V lost 6 bases and J lost 1, with 8 bases in between. CDR3 nucleotides: TGTGCCAGCAGATTAGATGGCACAGATACGCAGTATTTT. Its translation is CASRLDGTDTQYF.

The rearrangement joins TRBV6-1 to TRBJ2-1; 11 bases are a match to TRBD2. The CDR3 spans 13 residues. With 2 bases clipped from V and 14 bases from J, the junction kept 5 bases outside the gene matches. The germline CDR1 and CDR2 sequences are MNHNS and SASEGT. The CDR3 loop reads CASSERGSGREFF. The DNA for the CDR3 is TGTGCCAGCAGTGAAAGGGGTAGCGGGAGGGAGTTCTTC.

The J gene is TRBJ1-2, the V gene TRBV7-2, with D maybe TRBD1 (6 bases). Trimming cost V 5 bases and J 4 bases, with 11 bases left between them. The CDR3 length is 13 residues. Germline loops: CDR1 SGHTA, CDR2 FQGNSA. CDR3 nucleotides: TGTGCCAGCAGCCGGGACACACTCTATGGCTACACCTTC. Its protein is CASSRDTLYGYTF.

This chain links TRBV29-1 with TRBJ1-2, with D possibly matching TRBD1 (5 bases). Germline V gives CDR1 SQVTM, CDR2 ANQGSEA. The CDR3 consists of 11 residues. Deletions cut 2 bases from V and 7 bases from J, with 8 bases between. The CDR3 sequence is CSVEKTAGYTF. DNA of the CDR3: TGCAGCGTTGAAAAGACAGCTGGCTACACCTTC.

In DNA, the CDR3 is TGCGCCAGCAGCTTGGGTTCGGTTACCGGGGAGCTGTTTTTT. Protein: CASSLGSVTGELFF. V and J are TRBV5-1 and TRBJ2-2, with D uncertain. V was shortened by 0 bases and J by 5 bases, with 8 bases between the two germline ends. Germline V gives CDR1 SGHRS, CDR2 YFSETQ. CDR3 length: 14 residues.

The chain links TRBV7-8 to TRBJ2-7, with TRBD1 matching over 7 bases. V gave up 4 bases and J gave up 5 bases; unmatched junction bases: 8. The germline V gene has CDR1 SGHVS and CDR2 FQNEAQ. The CDR3 length is 14 residues. The CDR3 loop reads CASSSTGWSNEQYF. The CDR3 nucleotides read TGTGCCAGCAGCTCGACAGGGTGGAGTAACGAGCAGTACTTC.

The chain combines TRBV7-6 with TRBJ1-5; tentative D call: TRBD1 (5 bases). The length of the CDR3 is 13 residues. Germline-derived CDR1 and CDR2 are SGHVS and FNYEAQ. V was shortened by 3 bases and J by 5 bases, with 8 bases between the two germline ends. The CDR3 is CASSLDIYQPQHF. The CDR3 region has the DNA TGTGCCAGCAGCTTGGACATTTATCAGCCCCAGCATTTT.

This clone was seen more than once but under ten times. The chain employs TRBV27 and TRBJ2-7; 15 bases line up with TRBD2. There are 16 residues in the CDR3. Trimming removed 4 bases from V and 3 bases from J; junction bases left unmatched: 4. Germline V gives CDR1 MNHEY, CDR2 SMNVEV (reference sequence). CDR3 coding DNA: TGTGCCAGCAGTTACAGGACTAGCGGGAGGGTCTACGAGCAGTACTTC. Its protein product is CASSYRTSGRVYEQYF.

This chain uses TRBV6-1 with TRBJ2-7; TRBD2 agrees at 10 bases. This CDR3 is built from 13 residues. The V segment lost 9 bases and the J segment 4 bases; nucleotides outside the gene matches: 6. Germline V gives CDR1 MNHNS, CDR2 SASEGT. The CDR3: CASTRTSGYEQYF. In DNA form, the CDR3 reads TGTGCCAGTACAAGGACTAGCGGATACGAGCAGTACTTC.

About this clone: One end of the junction fails to match germline, which may point to a read error. Different DNA sequences within this sample yield the same CDR3. V usage is TRBV5-1 and J usage is TRBJ1-2; TRBD1 aligns across 10 bases. This CDR3 region has 14 residues. Per germline, CDR1 SGHRS and CDR2 YFSETQ. CDR3 nucleotide sequence: TGCGCCAGCAGCCCGGGACAGGGGAACGGGGGCTACACCTTT. Its translation: CASSPGQGNGGYTF.

This chain joins TRBV7-9 and TRBJ2-6, with 9 bases aligning to TRBD1. Germline V CDR1 and CDR2: SEHNR, FQNEAQ (reference sequence). The CDR3 consists of 18 residues. The ends lost 5 bases at V and 2 bases at J; junction bases unmatched: 10. CDR3 region: CASSIGGQGIAGANVLTF. CDR3 nucleotide sequence: TGTGCCAGCAGCATAGGTGGACAGGGGATTGCTGGGGCCAACGTCCTGACTTTC. Variable domain in full (rest from reference TRBV7-9 and TRBJ2-6): DTGVSQNPRHKITKRGQNVTFRCDPISEHNRLYWYRQTLGQGPEFLTYFQNEAQLEKSRLLSDRFSAERPKGSFSTLEIQRTEQGDSAMYLCASSIGGQGIAGANVLTFGAGSRLTVL.

The gene calls are TRBV5-5 and TRBJ2-7, with a tentative D call TRBD1 (6 bases). V lost 4 bases and J lost 3, with 17 bases in between. This CDR3 contains 15 residues. Germline lookup yields CDR1 SGHKS and CDR2 YYEKEE (reference sequence). CDR3 region: CASSQILGAGYEQYF. The CDR3 DNA reads as TGTGCCAGCAGCCAAATACTGGGGGCCGGCTACGAGCAGTACTTC.

Only a few counts were recorded for this clone. Additional DNA sequences in this sample encode the identical CDR3. The J gene is TRBJ1-2, the V gene TRBV18; D gene ambiguous. The V and J ends lost 5 bases and 5 bases respectively, with 6 bases between them. This CDR3 has 11 residues. Germline CDR1 reads KGHSH; CDR2 reads LQKENI. DNA for the CDR3: TGTGCCAGCTCAACGGAGTATGGCTACACCTTC. The encoded protein is CASSTEYGYTF.

V and J are TRBV10-3 and TRBJ1-2; TRBD1 matches 8 bases. The trim removed 8 bases at V and 8 bases at J, leaving 10 bases unmatched. CDR1 is ENHRY and CDR2 is SYGVKD in the germline V gene. The CDR3 loop spans 13 amino acids. The CDR3 bases are TGTGCCATCTCGGGACAGGCGAGGGACGGCTACACCTTC. As protein: CAISGQARDGYTF.

A single count supports this clone. An end of the junction does not agree with germline; a read error may underlie this. The chain has TRBV7-9 and TRBJ1-2, with no clear D. The CDR3 sequence is 13 residues long. Germline V CDR1 and CDR2: SEHNR, FQNEAQ (reference sequence). The CDR3 spells CSSSMPGGYGYTF. In DNA form, the CDR3 reads TGTTCCAGCAGCATGCCGGGAGGCTATGGCTACACCTTC.

The chain joins TRBV7-9 to TRBJ1-2; D gene uncertain. Trimming removed 3 bases at V and 5 bases at J, with 13 bases between. The V gene's germline CDR1 is SEHNR and CDR2 FQNEAQ (reference sequence). The CDR3 has 14 residues. The CDR3 nucleotides read TGTGCCAGCAGCTTGACTTTCTCCGGGTATGGCTACACCTTC. Residues: CASSLTFSGYGYTF.